This TCR beta chain was found in a study of T cell clones after liver transplantation. Turning to the study itself: A pre-transplant mixed lymphocyte reaction with TCRbeta sequencing defined graft-donor-reactive clones followed in post-transplant blood. Three of eight recipients were HCV-positive; others had non-autoimmune, non-viral indications. Whole-study results and caveats: Low donor cell numbers restricted donor-reactive repertoire measurement in a couple of subjects.

Comments on this clone: The antigen is not known.

Generated by immunoSEQ multiplex PCR, the TCRdb table keeps only in-frame clones and is missing some. The sample contains over 8,500 clones, less than 80% of which appear only once. The trim removed 2 bases at V and 3 bases at J, leaving 4 bases unmatched. This CDR3 has 15 amino acids. Germline V gene sequence: CDR1 SNHLY, CDR2 FYNNEI. The TCR originated in a human patient who received a liver transplant. The graft donor may be the source of some T cells. The chain has TRBV2 and TRBJ2-5; TRBD2 aligns across 9 bases. The material was CD4+ T cells from blood, obtained 32 months after liver transplant. The chain's CDR3 is CASSESASGKETQYF. The CDR3 DNA sequence: TGTGCCAGCAGTGAATCGGCTAGCGGGAAAGAGACCCAGTACTTC.